This T cell receptor beta chain was obtained from a study of blood T cells in healthy people across ages. Details on this clonotype: As yet, its antigen is unknown.

General study results and limits: Compared with aged donors, long-lived donors showed fewer expanded clones, suggesting selection.

V was clipped by 8 bases and J by 3 bases; unmatched bases: 8. Germline lookup yields CDR1 MNHEY and CDR2 SVGAGI. The CDR3 covers 15 residues. For the second PCR, which ran for 7 to 11 cycles, a sample-barcoded 5' primer and a J-beta primer mix were used. TCRdb processed the 5' RACE reads anew with MiXCR; each CDR3 protein has one entry. Of more than 650,000 distinct CDR3 sequences in the sample, around 25% were seen once. The sample was also reused in another study, on T cells of mothers and their children. From that paper: Each 15 ul cDNA reaction used 1.5 ug RNA; all RNA was used.

The material sequenced was blood. The chain couples TRBV6-5 to TRBJ2-7, with 12 positions matching TRBD1. The receptor comes from a boy between 5 and 17 years old in good health. As DNA, the CDR3 is TGTGCCAGCCTGGGACAGGGGGCGGGAGACTACGAGCAGTACTTC. Translation gives CASLGQGAGDYEQYF.